The rows below give T cell receptor beta chains drawn from one sample of a study of response to subunit inactivated influenza vaccine. TCRdb re-analysed the RT-PCR reads in MiXCR, keeping a single row per CDR3 protein. Of more than 550,000 distinct CDR3 sequences in the sample, 10% to 12% were seen once. These records were also assigned to another study, of T cells expressing NK-cell markers.

The sequenced sample was PBMCs from blood, obtained on the day of vaccination. All receptors come from a man between 50 and 59 years old who received an inactivated influenza vaccine. Both conserved end residues are part of each CDR3. Each record gives: J gene, V gene, CDR3 protein.

>TRBJ2-6|TRBV7-8
CASSSDSFSGANVLTF
>TRBJ2-7|TRBV6-1
CASSPGGQKSYEQYF
>TRBJ2-6|TRBV19
CASSTYQTGTSGANVLTF
>TRBJ1-2|TRBV20-1
CSATDRQYGYTF
>TRBJ2-3|TRBV12-3/TRBV12-4
CASSAPGLALPDTHYF
>TRBJ2-1|TRBV4-3
CASSLDRDNEQFF
>TRBJ2-7|TRBV5-6
CAIGTGLLCPQYF
>TRBJ1-6|TRBV12-3/TRBV12-4
CASSLSSRGANSPLHF
>TRBJ2-3|TRBV20-1
CSARGASGTDTQYF
>TRBJ2-1|TRBV5-1
CASSSLAGSSNEQFF
>TRBJ2-5|TRBV29-1
CSVGIGTQYF
>TRBJ1-1|TRBV27
CASSKGRNTEAFF
>TRBJ2-5|TRBV9
CASSVGGVQETQYF
>TRBJ1-2|TRBV12-3/TRBV12-4
CASAPGRELQGYTF
>TRBJ1-1|TRBV7-2
CASSLGGTGNTEAFF
>TRBJ2-3|TRBV6-2/TRBV6-3
CASNPFGADPFTDTQYF
>TRBJ2-7|TRBV9
CASSVGRVMGEQYF
>TRBJ2-2|TRBV15
CATSRDSIAGNTGELFF
>TRBJ2-7|TRBV10-3
CAISELASAEQYF
>TRBJ1-3|TRBV4-1
CASSQDLSDRGLGNTIYF
>TRBJ2-2|TRBV11-2
CASSLGSWGLENTGELFF
>TRBJ2-1|TRBV6-2/TRBV6-3
CASSYPGLASYNEQFF
>TRBJ2-2|TRBV7-7
CASSLAPQSPLFF
>TRBJ2-5|TRBV29-1
CSVEEAGIGATQYF
>TRBJ2-2|TRBV7-7
CASSPGQGGPTGELFF
>TRBJ2-1|TRBV12-3/TRBV12-4
CASSFSQGAYNEQFF
>TRBJ2-3|TRBV5-1
CASSLAIQGGDTQYF